The 4 T cell receptor beta chains reported below all come from one sample, sequenced in a study of cytomegalovirus exposure and HLA in healthy donors. This PCR relied on a set of 60 Vbeta primers and 13 Jbeta primers. The method was immunoSEQ multiplex PCR; TCRdb's version includes in-frame clones alone and lacks a portion of them. The top ten clones hold about 1.1% of a sample with roughly 190,000 clones, 60% to 85% of them seen once. The sequencing input was PBMCs. All receptors come from a middle-aged woman in good health and CMV-seronegative.

V and J are TRBV12-5 and TRBJ1-1; D uncertain. The CDR3 covers 14 residues. Germline CDR1 reads LGHNT; CDR2 reads FRNRAP. The V end was cut by 6 bases, the J end by 4 bases, with 15 bases between. This CDR3 is CASGSGVKGTEAFF. CDR3 DNA: TGTGCTAGTGGCTCCGGGGTAAAGGGCACTGAAGCTTTCTTT.

V and J are TRBV30 and TRBJ1-1; perhaps TRBD1 as D (5 bases). Per the germline V gene, CDR1 is GTSNPN and CDR2 is SVGIG (reference sequence). Trimming left V 4 bases short and J 7 bases short, with 10 bases between. The CDR3 is made up of 11 amino acids. CDR3 region: CAWISQGEAFF. The CDR3 bases are TGTGCCTGGATAAGCCAGGGTGAAGCTTTCTTT.

The chain carries TRBV29-1 and TRBJ1-2; 9 positions agree with TRBD1. Germline V gene sequence: CDR1 SQVTM, CDR2 ANQGSEA. The CDR3 is 12 amino acids. Trimming cost V 6 bases and J 5 bases; bases outside gene matches: 4. CDR3 sequence: CSVYGTGYGYTF. CDR3 sequence (DNA): TGCAGCGTATACGGGACAGGGTATGGCTACACCTTC.

V is TRBV9 and J is TRBJ2-1; 8 bases are shared with TRBD2. The CDR3 contains 13 residues. Germline V lookup: CDR1 SGDLS, CDR2 YYNGEE. Germline trimming cut 6 bases from V and 4 bases from J; bases unmatched to any gene: 3. The CDR3 DNA reads as TGTGCCAGCAAGGGACTAGTTTACAATGAGCAGTTCTTC. It encodes CASKGLVYNEQFF. The full variable domain, rest sourced from reference TRBV9 and TRBJ2-1, is DSGVTQTPKHLITATGQRVTLRCSPRSGDLSVYWYQQSLDQGLQFLIQYYNGEERAKGNILERFSAQQFPDLHSELNLSSLELGDSALYFCASKGLVYNEQFFGPGTRLTVL.